One sample yielded the 23 T cell receptor beta chains listed below, sequenced in a study of ipilimumab plus nivolumab after autologous stem cell transplantation. The assay was immunoSEQ multiplex PCR, and TCRdb's table has in-frame clones only and misses some. This sample yields approximately 84,000 clones, of which around 80% are seen a single time; 2.2% belongs to the top ten. The sample consisted of PBMCs, taken in a trial of ipilimumab plus nivolumab as post-transplant consolidation. Receptors were obtained from a male donor with diffuse large B-cell lymphoma.

The rearrangement uses TRBV5-1 and TRBJ2-3; 8 bases agree with TRBD1. Germline values: CDR1 SGHRS, CDR2 YFSETQ. V gave up 7 bases and J gave up 1 base; unmatched junction bases: 5. CDR3 length: 14 residues. The DNA of the CDR3 is TGCGCCAGCGGAACAGGGGGAGGCACAGATACGCAGTATTTT. Translating gives CASGTGGGTDTQYF.

The chain is built from TRBV18 and TRBJ2-1, with D hard to call. Trimming removed 3 bases from V and 0 bases from J, with 3 bases in between. The CDR3 totals 13 residues. In germline, CDR1 is KGHSH, CDR2 LQKENI. CDR3 residues: CASSPSSYNEQFF. As DNA, the CDR3 is TGTGCCAGCTCACCTAGCTCCTACAATGAGCAGTTCTTC.

The chain employs TRBV7-2 and TRBJ1-2; possibly TRBD1 for D (5 bases). V lost 5 bases and J lost 4, with 17 bases in between. The CDR3 is made up of 15 amino acids. Germline CDR1 SGHTA, CDR2 FQGNSA. This CDR3 reads CASSPRQGGSYGYTF. CDR3 sequence (DNA): TGTGCCAGCAGCCCACGTCAGGGAGGAAGCTATGGCTACACCTTC.

The chain recombines TRBV4-3 with TRBJ2-6; 9 nucleotides agree with TRBD1. There are 19 residues in the CDR3. V shed 0 bases and J 0 bases; nucleotides not matched to a gene: 6. CDR1 and CDR2 from the germline V gene are LGHNA and YSLEER. CDR3 nucleotides: TGCGCCAGCAGCCAAGAGCCGGGACAGGGAGGCTCTGGGGCCAACGTCCTGACTTTC. It codes for CASSQEPGQGGSGANVLTF.

The V and J genes are TRBV10-2 and TRBJ2-7, with TRBD2 matching over 7 bases. CDR3 length: 14 amino acids. Germline V gene data show CDR1 as WSHSY and CDR2 as SAAADI. With 3 bases clipped from V and 3 bases from J, the junction kept 5 bases outside the gene matches. CDR3 residues: CASSDLLANYEQYF. CDR3 sequence (DNA): TGCGCCAGCAGTGATCTACTAGCGAACTACGAGCAGTACTTC.

The V gene is TRBV7-2, the J gene TRBJ2-3, with 11 bases aligning to TRBD2. V was pared by 1 base and J by 7 bases, with 13 bases of the junction left unmatched. This CDR3 region has 18 residues. The germline V gene encodes CDR1 SGHTA and CDR2 FQGNSA. The CDR3 coding sequence is TGTGCCAGCAGCTTAGAAGGGGTCGCTAGCGGGGGGCCGTATACGCAGTATTTT. Translated, it gives CASSLEGVASGGPYTQYF.

The chain links TRBV5-1 to TRBJ1-3, with 9 bases identical to TRBD1. This CDR3 has 16 amino acids. The ends lost 1 base at V and 4 bases at J; junction bases unmatched: 6. Germline values: CDR1 SGHRS, CDR2 YFSETQ. CDR3: CASSLRGQGSGNTIYF. The CDR3 bases are TGCGCCAGCAGCTTGCGGGGACAGGGATCAGGAAACACCATATATTTT.

CDR3 residues: CASSLSRGETQYF. The CDR3 DNA reads TGTGCCAGCAGCCTCAGCAGGGGGGAGACCCAGTACTTC. V is TRBV27 and J is TRBJ2-5; 7 bases are shared with TRBD1. The trim removed 6 bases at V and 5 bases at J, leaving 6 bases unmatched. Germline CDR1 and CDR2: MNHEY and SMNVEV (reference sequence). CDR3 length: 13 residues.

This clone was seen just once. This chain uses TRBV29-1 with TRBJ2-3; D is possibly TRBD1 or TRBD2 (5 bases each). The germline gives CDR1 SQVTM, CDR2 ANQGSEA. This CDR3 is 13 amino acids long. V was cut by 4 bases and J by 1 base, with 9 bases left in between. CDR3 region: CSVAVGRTDTQYF. The CDR3 bases are TGCAGCGTTGCGGTGGGACGCACAGATACGCAGTATTTT.

The rearrangement uses TRBV2 and TRBJ1-1, with 8 bases identical to TRBD1. CDR3 length: 16 residues. CDR1 is SNHLY and CDR2 is FYNNEI in the germline V gene. Trimming took 4 bases from V and 4 from J; bases not matched to a gene: 11. The CDR3 nucleotides are TGTGCCAGCAGTGTGGGGCAGGGGGCATTAGGCACTGAAGCTTTCTTT. It is translated as CASSVGQGALGTEAFF.

V usage is TRBV7-3 and J usage is TRBJ1-1; 7 bases agree with TRBD1. The ends lost 4 bases at V and 4 bases at J; junction bases unmatched: 3. The germline V gene has CDR1 SGHTA and CDR2 FQGTGA. The CDR3 runs to 13 residues. This CDR3 reads CASSSTGATEAFF. CDR3 DNA sequence: TGTGCCAGCAGCTCTACAGGGGCCACTGAAGCTTTCTTT.

CDR3 sequence (DNA): TGTGCCAGCAGCTCTTCAGCGGGGGGCATCGAGACCCAGTACTTC. The encoded protein is CASSSSAGGIETQYF. V is TRBV7-3 and J is TRBJ2-5; 9 bases map to TRBD2. Trimming took 4 bases from V and 5 from J; bases not matched to a gene: 8. The CDR3 runs to 15 residues. Germline assignment: CDR1 SGHTA and CDR2 FQGTGA.

The V and J genes are TRBV20-1 and TRBJ2-7, with D possibly being TRBD2 (5 bases). Trimming removed 1 base from V and 7 bases from J, with 5 bases in between. This CDR3 region has 10 residues. The germline V gene has CDR1 DFQATT and CDR2 SNEGSKA (reference sequence). CDR3 DNA: TGCAGTGCTAGAGCGGGAGAGCAGTACTTC. This sequence encodes CSARAGEQYF.

This chain uses TRBV6-1 with TRBJ1-1; D is undetermined. This CDR3 has 15 residues. Trimming took 6 bases from V and 6 from J, leaving 20 bases between them. Germline CDR1 MNHNS, CDR2 SASEGT. The CDR3 DNA follows: TGTGCCAGCAGCGGCGGTACAGTTCGAGGGCCTGAAGCTTTCTTT. This codes for CASSGGTVRGPEAFF.

The gene calls are TRBV7-8 and TRBJ1-3; no clear D gene. V was clipped by 2 bases and J by 3 bases, with 8 bases between them. This CDR3 comprises 14 residues. Germline V gene sequence: CDR1 SGHVS, CDR2 FQNEAQ. The chain's CDR3 is CASSLWGSGNTIYF. CDR3 in DNA: TGTGCCAGCAGCTTATGGGGTAGTGGAAACACCATATATTTT.

The V gene is TRBV25-1, the J gene TRBJ2-7, with D perhaps matching TRBD2 (5 bases). Germline values: CDR1 MGHDK, CDR2 SYGVNS. V lost 3 bases to trimming and J lost 3 bases, with 12 bases between them. The CDR3 extends over 14 amino acids. In DNA form, the CDR3 reads TGTGCCAGCAGTGACACGGGGTTAGGCTACGAGCAGTACTTC. Encoded protein: CASSDTGLGYEQYF.

The genes are TRBV5-1 and TRBJ2-5, with 10 bases aligning to TRBD2. The germline V gene has CDR1 SGHRS and CDR2 YFSETQ. With V trimmed by 1 base and J by 5 bases, 8 bases remained unmatched. This CDR3 has 16 residues. The CDR3 loop is CASSLTSGGVLETQYF. CDR3 in DNA: TGCGCCAGCAGCTTGACCAGCGGGGGGGTTTTGGAGACCCAGTACTTC.

V is TRBV5-1 and J is TRBJ1-6, with TRBD1 identical over 9 bases. This CDR3 region has 15 residues. Germline V lookup: CDR1 SGHRS, CDR2 YFSETQ. V lost 0 bases, J lost 10 bases, and 5 bases stayed unmatched. CDR3 in DNA: TGCGCCAGCAGCTTGGCGGACAGGGGAGCCTCACCCCTCCACTTT. Translation gives CASSLADRGASPLHF.

The rearrangement links TRBV5-1 to TRBJ2-5, with 8 bases matching TRBD1. Germline values: CDR1 SGHRS, CDR2 YFSETQ. With 3 bases clipped from V and 7 bases from J, the junction kept 5 bases outside the gene matches. The CDR3 is 13 amino acids. The CDR3, as DNA: TGCGCCAGCAGCTCGGGACAGGTGGGGACCCAGTACTTC. Translation gives CASSSGQVGTQYF.

V and J are TRBV2 and TRBJ1-2; D might be TRBD1 (5 bases). The CDR3 is 14 amino acids. V was cut by 3 bases and J by 2 bases, with 10 bases left in between. Germline-derived CDR1 and CDR2 are SNHLY and FYNNEI. CDR3 loop: CASSDQGGNYGYTF. The CDR3 DNA reads as TGTGCCAGCAGTGACCAGGGAGGAAACTATGGCTACACCTTC.

The chain combines TRBV5-6 with TRBJ1-1; D is undetermined. The germline V gene has CDR1 SGHDT and CDR2 YYEEEE. V was clipped by 1 base and J by 1 base, with 14 bases between them. This CDR3 is 16 amino acids long. This CDR3 is CASSLLGQAGNTEAFF. The CDR3 nucleotides read TGTGCCAGCAGCTTGTTAGGGCAGGCTGGGAACACTGAAGCTTTCTTT.

The J gene is TRBJ1-6, the V gene TRBV10-2; TRBD1 matches at 9 bases. V dropped 6 bases and J dropped 0; count of bases not matched to a gene: 3. The CDR3 consists of 16 residues. Germline V gene data show CDR1 as WSHSY and CDR2 as SAAADI. The CDR3 sequence is CASSGQGSSYNSPLHF. Here the CDR3 DNA reads TGCGCCAGCAGCGGACAGGGGAGCTCCTATAATTCACCCCTCCACTTT.

This clone was seen just once. V gene TRBV19 combines with J gene TRBJ1-1, with 7 bases fitting TRBD1. Germline assignment: CDR1 LNHDA and CDR2 SQIVND (reference sequence). The V gene end was trimmed by 9 bases and the J gene end by 0 bases; junction bases not matched to a gene: 7. CDR3 length equals 14 residues. CDR3 in DNA: TGTGCCAGCCGACAGGGATCCCTGAACACTGAAGCTTTCTTT. As protein: CASRQGSLNTEAFF.